These 25 T cell receptor beta chains came from one sample sequenced in a study of response to subunit inactivated influenza vaccine (dated by TCRdb to 2017 to 2018). Receptor amplification or capture employed RT-PCR. The sequencer listed for this sample is Illumina HiSeq 2500. TCRdb passed the public sequencing reads through fastp at Q25 and MiXCR, retaining productive beta sequences. Rows matching on CDR3 protein sequence are summarized as one entry with the most common DNA and genes. The sample table lists hundreds of thousands of distinct CDR3 sequences, 15% to 18% of them with a count of one. Under 14% of the sample is taken by the ten largest. Sequencing was performed on PBMCs from blood, taken about 12 days after vaccination. Every receptor here comes from a man aged 50 to 59 who received an inactivated influenza vaccine. Donor details come from another sample of the same person, matched by shared clones.

In this sample, this clonotype turned up many times. This chain connects TRBV29-1 to TRBJ1-5; TRBD1 matches 8 bases. Per germline, CDR1 SQVTM and CDR2 ANQGSEA. The CDR3 is made up of 13 amino acids. Trimming took 5 bases from V and 1 from J; bases not matched to a gene: 1. DNA of the CDR3: TGCAGCGTTCGACAGGGGAGCAATCAGCCCCAGCATTTT. Translating it yields CSVRQGSNQPQHF.

This clonotype was picked up many times. This chain links TRBV29-1 with TRBJ2-3; D is possibly TRBD1 or TRBD2 (6 bases each). V lost 6 bases, J lost 0 bases, and 22 bases lay in between. Germline-derived CDR1 and CDR2 are SQVTM and ANQGSEA. The CDR3 runs to 17 residues. CDR3 in DNA: TGCAGCGTCGCCGGGGGCAGCCGCACATCTAGCACAGATACGCAGTATTTT. It yields the protein CSVAGGSRTSSTDTQYF.

The chain links TRBV6-2 or TRBV6-3 to TRBJ2-7, with 8 nucleotides matching TRBD2. Germline V gives CDR1 MNHEY, CDR2 SVGEGT. The CDR3 covers 17 residues. V dropped 0 bases and J dropped 2; count of bases not matched to a gene: 9. CDR3 residues: CASSYSKRGRTAYEQYF. The CDR3 DNA reads as TGTGCCAGCAGTTACTCGAAGCGCGGGAGGACCGCCTACGAGCAGTACTTC.

This clonotype was picked up a small number of times. The chain has TRBV28 and TRBJ2-4, with 7 bases fitting TRBD1. Trimming at V came to 2 bases and at J to 16 bases, leaving 14 bases not matched to a gene. The CDR3 contains 14 residues. Germline V gene data show CDR1 as MDHEN and CDR2 as SYDVKM. CDR3 sequence reads: CASSLGTAPLHLYF. In nucleotides, the CDR3 is TGTGCCAGCAGTTTAGGGACAGCCCCACTCCATCTTTACTTC.

A few counts support this clonotype. The chain couples TRBV14 to TRBJ2-1; the D gene is possibly TRBD2 (6 bases). V was pared by 5 bases and J by 5 bases, with 16 bases between. The CDR3 has 15 amino acids. The germline CDR1 and CDR2 sequences are SGHDN and FVKESK. This CDR3 is CASSASRGVDNEQFF. The CDR3 DNA reads TGTGCCAGCAGCGCCTCTCGCGGGGTAGACAATGAGCAGTTCTTC.

The chain uses TRBV6-5 and TRBJ2-2; TRBD1 might be the D (6 bases). The germline V gene encodes CDR1 MNHEY and CDR2 SVGAGI. V was clipped by 1 base and J by 1 base, with 16 bases between them. This CDR3 comprises 18 residues. The CDR3 region has the DNA TGTGCCAGCAGTTACTTGGTGGGCAGGGGTCTGAACACCGGGGAGCTGTTTTTT. Translating it yields CASSYLVGRGLNTGELFF.

V and J are TRBV7-2 and TRBJ2-1; 10 nucleotides align to TRBD1. V shed 0 bases, J shed 4 bases, and the junction held 3 bases outside the gene matches. Germline CDR1 reads SGHTA; CDR2 reads FQGNSA. CDR3 length equals 16 residues. CDR3 sequence: CASSLAGQGSYNEQFF. Written as DNA, the CDR3 is TGTGCCAGCAGCTTAGCGGGACAGGGGTCGTACAATGAGCAGTTCTTC.

A few counts support this clonotype. V usage is TRBV5-4 and J usage is TRBJ2-1; 11 nucleotides match TRBD2. Unmatched junction bases numbered 9, after V lost 1 base and J lost 0 bases. The CDR3 contains 19 residues. Germline CDR1 is SGHNT and CDR2 is YYREEE (reference sequence). Written as DNA, the CDR3 is TGTGCCAGCAGCTTGACGGGACTAGCGGAATTGAGCTCCTACAATGAGCAGTTCTTC. Translated, it gives CASSLTGLAELSSYNEQFF.

This clonotype came up many times. This chain uses TRBV5-1 with TRBJ2-6; D not certain. This CDR3 is built from 14 residues. With 3 bases removed from V and 0 bases from J, the gap between germline ends came to 4 bases. CDR1 SGHRS and CDR2 YFSETQ come from the germline V gene. CDR3 nucleotides: TGCGCCAGCAGCTCCTCCTCTGGGGCCAACGTCCTGACTTTC. It specifies CASSSSSGANVLTF.

As concerns this clonotype: A much larger clone sits a single nucleotide away, making a read error possible. The chain employs TRBV5-1 and TRBJ2-1; TRBD2 might be the D (5 bases). Germline lookup yields CDR1 SGHRS and CDR2 YFSETQ. This CDR3 region has 16 residues. V lost 0 bases and J lost 0, with 10 bases in between. CDR3 region: CASSLAGKDSYNEQFF. The CDR3 DNA follows: TGCGCCAGCAGCTTGGCCGGGAAAGACTCCTACAATGAGCAGTTCTTC.

The chain links TRBV20-1 to TRBJ1-1; TRBD1 aligns across 8 bases. The junction had 13 bases not matched to a gene; V was cut back by 4 bases and J by 0 bases. This CDR3 is built from 17 residues. Germline assignment: CDR1 DFQATT and CDR2 SNEGSKA (reference sequence). CDR3 bases: TGCAGTGCTACCCAGGGACAGGCACTCTCGATGAACACTGAAGCTTTCTTT. The encoded protein is CSATQGQALSMNTEAFF.

This clonotype was counted between two and nine times. CDR3 residues: CASSSARGSGLNTGELFF. CDR3 DNA: TGTGCCAGCAGCTCAGCGAGGGGGTCGGGACTTAACACCGGGGAGCTGTTTTTT. The chain couples TRBV12-3 or TRBV12-4 to TRBJ2-2; D possibly uses TRBD1 or TRBD2 (6 bases each). The CDR3 spans 18 residues. V was clipped by 6 bases and J by 2 bases, with 22 bases between them.

The chain links TRBV29-1 to TRBJ2-7; 8 nucleotides align to TRBD2. In germline, CDR1 is SQVTM, CDR2 ANQGSEA. V shed 3 bases and J 4 bases; nucleotides not matched to a gene: 5. The CDR3 totals 13 residues. The CDR3: CSVERGAGYEQYF. The CDR3 DNA sequence: TGCAGCGTTGAGCGGGGGGCCGGTTACGAGCAGTACTTC.

V is TRBV20-1 and J is TRBJ2-7; the match to TRBD1 covers 9 bases. V trimming: 1 base; J trimming: 5 bases; junction bases outside the gene matches: 6. The CDR3 length is 14 residues. Germline assignment: CDR1 DFQATT and CDR2 SNEGSKA (reference sequence). This CDR3 is CSARGPRTGDEQYF. CDR3 DNA: TGCAGTGCTAGAGGTCCAAGGACAGGGGACGAGCAGTACTTC.

CDR3 nucleotide sequence: TGTGCCAGCAGCTTGGCGCACAGGGCCCGTGAGGGCTACACCTTC. Protein sequence: CASSLAHRAREGYTF. The V gene is TRBV5-4, the J gene TRBJ1-2, with D possibly matching TRBD1 (6 bases). The V end was cut by 0 bases, the J end by 8 bases, with 17 bases between. This CDR3 is built from 15 residues. Germline V gene sequence: CDR1 SGHNT, CDR2 YYREEE (reference sequence). The full variable domain, completed using reference TRBV5-4 and TRBJ1-2, is ETGVTQSPTHLIKTRGQQVTLRCSSQSGHNTVSWYQQALGQGPQFIFQYYREEENGRGNFPPRFSGLQFPNYSSELNVNALELDDSALYLCASSLAHRAREGYTFGSGTRLTVV.

The J gene is TRBJ1-1, the V gene TRBV20-1; 7 nucleotides align to TRBD1. J lost 1 base, V lost 3 bases, and 5 bases had no gene match. Germline V gives CDR1 DFQATT, CDR2 SNEGSKA (reference sequence). The CDR3 is 14 amino acids. This CDR3 reads CSARDDRENTEAFF. CDR3 sequence (DNA): TGCAGTGCTAGGGACGACAGGGAGAACACTGAAGCTTTCTTT.

The V call is TRBV5-6, the J call TRBJ1-1, with a weak D call TRBD1 (5 bases). In germline, CDR1 is SGHDT, CDR2 YYEEEE. The CDR3 runs 15 residues. With 3 bases removed from V and 1 base from J, the gap between germline ends came to 13 bases. CDR3 protein: CASSSRDGGNTEAFF. The DNA of the CDR3 is TGTGCCAGCAGCTCTAGGGACGGGGGGAACACTGAAGCTTTCTTT.

This clonotype has a handful of counts. V usage is TRBV27 and J usage is TRBJ2-7, with 8 bases that match TRBD2. The CDR3 is 16 residues long. J gave up 7 bases and V 5 bases, and 16 bases lay outside the gene matches. CDR1 MNHEY and CDR2 SMNVEV come from the germline V gene (reference sequence). CDR3 bases: TGTGCCAGCAGTCCCCTCTCGAGCGGGGGTGCTATGGAGCAGTACTTC. Its translation: CASSPLSSGGAMEQYF.

The chain employs TRBV20-1 and TRBJ2-1; D unresolved. The CDR3 is 15 residues long. Germline V lookup: CDR1 DFQATT, CDR2 SNEGSKA (reference sequence). Deletions cut 3 bases from V and 3 bases from J, with 15 bases between. The CDR3 is CSARGSVANYNEQFF. In DNA form, the CDR3 reads TGCAGTGCTAGGGGTTCGGTAGCCAACTACAATGAGCAGTTCTTC.

The chain employs TRBV20-1 and TRBJ2-7; 7 bases align to TRBD2. The CDR3 is made up of 15 amino acids. The V gene end was trimmed by 6 bases and the J gene end by 9 bases; junction bases not matched to a gene: 20. Germline CDR1 DFQATT, CDR2 SNEGSKA (reference sequence). The CDR3: CSAHTPGTGRVGQYF. CDR3 nucleotide sequence: TGCAGTGCACACACGCCCGGGACGGGGAGGGTAGGGCAGTACTTC.

This clonotype was recorded a few times. The chain recombines TRBV6-2 or TRBV6-3 with TRBJ1-1; tentative D call: TRBD1 (5 bases). V lost 8 bases to trimming and J lost 7 bases, with 14 bases between them. The CDR3 is 12 amino acids. Germline V gene sequence: CDR1 MNHEY, CDR2 SVGEGT. DNA for the CDR3: TGTGCCAGCCGCGTACCGGGGGGTGAAGCTTTCTTT. This gives the protein CASRVPGGEAFF.

The genes are TRBV24-1 and TRBJ2-1; a weak D match, TRBD1 (5 bases). The germline CDR1 and CDR2 sequences are KGHDR and SFDVKD. V dropped 3 bases and J dropped 0 bases, with 8 bases sitting between them. The CDR3 runs to 15 residues. The CDR3 spells CATSDPTASYNEQFF. CDR3 coding DNA: TGTGCCACCAGTGATCCGACAGCCTCCTACAATGAGCAGTTCTTC.

The chain uses TRBV7-9 and TRBJ1-5, with TRBD1 matching 8 bases. The germline V gene encodes CDR1 SEHNR and CDR2 FQNEAQ (reference sequence). Trimming at V came to 5 bases and at J to 6 bases, leaving 9 bases not matched to a gene. CDR3 length: 15 amino acids. This CDR3 is CASSADGQGGQPQHF. The CDR3 nucleotides are TGTGCCAGCAGCGCAGACGGACAGGGAGGTCAGCCCCAGCATTTT.

J is TRBJ1-1 and V is TRBV7-9, with D perhaps matching TRBD1 (6 bases). The CDR3 contains 13 residues. V lost 5 bases to trimming and J lost 8 bases, with 15 bases between them. Germline values: CDR1 SEHNR, CDR2 FQNEAQ (reference sequence). CDR3 coding DNA: TGTGCCAGCAGCCATTCGAACAGGGACGAAGCTTTCTTT. It translates to CASSHSNRDEAFF. Variable domain in full (rest from reference TRBV7-9 and TRBJ1-1): DTGVSQNPRHKITKRGQNVTFRCDPISEHNRLYWYRQTLGQGPEFLTYFQNEAQLEKSRLLSDRFSAERPKGSFSTLEIQRTEQGDSAMYLCASSHSNRDEAFFGQGTRLTVV.

This clonotype was detected many times. This chain connects TRBV5-1 to TRBJ2-5; possible D gene TRBD1, 6 bases. From germline, CDR1 is SGHRS and CDR2 YFSETQ. V was clipped by 4 bases and J by 3 bases, with 16 bases between them. This CDR3 comprises 15 residues. The CDR3 protein is CASSPSDRTKETQYF. In DNA form, the CDR3 reads TGCGCCAGCAGCCCGTCGGACAGAACGAAAGAGACCCAGTACTTC.